Listed below are T cell receptor beta chains from one sample, sequenced in a study of cytomegalovirus exposure and HLA in healthy donors. Produced via immunoSEQ multiplex PCR; TCRdb's table is partial and in-frame only. The sample includes some 190,000 clones, 79% of them seen just once. Specimen: PBMCs. The receptors derive from a woman aged 18-29 years in good health and CMV-seronegative. The CDR3 runs from the conserved cysteine through the conserved F or W. Fields, in order: J gene, D gene, V gene, CDR3 protein, CDR3 DNA. The D gene is left open where the match is weak.

j_gene: TRBJ1-5
d_gene: NA
v_gene: TRBV21-1
CDR3aa: CASSKRGSNQPQHF
CDR3nt: TGTGCCAGCAGCAAGAGAGGTTCCAATCAGCCCCAGCATTTT

j_gene: TRBJ2-7
d_gene: NA
v_gene: TRBV28
CDR3aa: CASSSRAGGAYEQYF
CDR3nt: TGTGCCAGCAGTTCCCGGGCAGGCGGGGCCTACGAGCAGTACTTC

j_gene: TRBJ1-1
d_gene: NA
v_gene: TRBV11-2
CDR3aa: CASSLNTYNTEAFF
CDR3nt: TGTGCCAGCAGCTTAAACACATATAACACTGAAGCTTTCTTT

j_gene: TRBJ1-6
d_gene: TRBD1
v_gene: TRBV28
CDR3aa: CASSWDRASPLHF
CDR3nt: TGTGCCAGCAGTTGGGACAGGGCTTCACCCCTCCACTTT

j_gene: TRBJ2-7
d_gene: NA
v_gene: TRBV6-6
CDR3aa: CASTPGGRNEQYF
CDR3nt: TGTGCCAGCACCCCGGGGGGCAGGAACGAGCAGTACTTC

j_gene: TRBJ2-7
d_gene: TRBD1
v_gene: TRBV5-6
CDR3aa: CASSSGTDYEQYF
CDR3nt: TGTGCCAGCAGCTCCGGGACAGATTACGAGCAGTACTTC

j_gene: TRBJ1-3
d_gene: NA
v_gene: TRBV2
CDR3aa: CASTTGSSGNTIYF
CDR3nt: TGTGCCAGCACCACGGGGTCCTCTGGAAACACCATATATTTT

j_gene: TRBJ2-7
d_gene: TRBD1
v_gene: TRBV7-6
CDR3aa: CASSFGQGGEQYF
CDR3nt: TGTGCCAGCAGCTTCGGACAGGGCGGCGAGCAGTACTTC

j_gene: TRBJ2-7
d_gene: NA
v_gene: TRBV27
CDR3aa: CASSVTDGASNEQYF
CDR3nt: TGTGCCAGCAGTGTGACTGATGGGGCATCCAACGAGCAGTACTTC

j_gene: TRBJ2-7
d_gene: TRBD2
v_gene: TRBV28
CDR3aa: CASSFLGLFSYEQYF
CDR3nt: TGTGCCAGCAGTTTTTTGGGACTATTCTCCTACGAGCAGTACTTC